This T cell receptor (beta chain) was captured by sequencing in a study of cytomegalovirus exposure and HLA in healthy donors (dated by TCRdb to about 2017). For the study in its entirety: An earlier analysis of 587 of the donors reported about 260 Gb of sequence data and approximately 120 million unique TCR beta sequences obtained from approximately 180 million T cells. A later genetic analysis used genome-wide SNP genotypes for about three fifths of the 666 donors, treating that subset as a discovery cohort. All discovery cohort repertoires had been generated using a single sequencing platform. In addition to the first cohort of 666 subjects, a separate validation cohort of approximately 120 different subjects was used. Among some 410 genotyped donors of the cohort, an average of around 240,000 unique TCR beta nucleotide sequences were sequenced per donor, roughly 18% of them non-productive. The study aimed to test whether signatures of past pathogen exposure could be identified by cataloging public T cell receptors. Among the roughly 400 genotyped donors, approximately 81% belonged to the genetic ancestry cluster associated with self-reported Caucasian donors. Roughly 300 gigabases of sequencing data and tens of millions of unique TCR sequences were included in an early release covering 550 to 650 HLA-typed donors. An earlier analysis of 500 to 650 of the donors applied high-throughput TCR beta sequencing to assess whether each TCR beta V gene segment acted as functional or pseudogenic. The study profiled the T cell repertoires of approximately 700 subjects by immunosequencing and related them to cytomegalovirus serostatus. The later analysis used no new phenotypic data to find candidate immune exposures, relying instead on TCR beta sequences and their occurrence across donors. Because of strong linkage in the cohort, four to six DR-DQ haplotypes were treated as single units for association and clustering. To predict cytomegalovirus infection status, the study brought together high-throughput TCR immunosequencing, statistical association of individual TCRs with disease status, and machine learning. In a later analysis, previously published TCR beta repertoires from hundreds of donors were re-analyzed and high-resolution HLA genotyping was added so that TCR occurrence patterns could be studied. The number of typed donors differed by locus: about 620-640 for A, B, C, DRB1 and DQB1; some 500 for DQA1; 606 for DPA1; and about 450 for DPB1. Donor age, sex, ethnicity and CMV serostatus were compiled alongside the repertoire data. Class I and class II HLA loci were covered by the typing at four-digit resolution. The paper as a whole reports these results and caveats: A further reported finding was that TCR beta sequences accurately predicted the HLA-A and HLA-B alleles for most subjects in the first cohort. In a later analysis, HLA-associated TCR beta chains showed more clonal expansion and lower generation probabilities than non-associated chains that were equally common. In a later genetic analysis, a missense DCLRE1C variant was associated with V-gene and J-gene trimming of TCR beta chains, and the association was replicated in an independent cohort. The authors suggested that the approach could potentially be extended to other disease states and immunological phenotypes. The presence/absence analyses assumed that sequencing depth was roughly uniform across donors, and that assumption may not be true. In this cohort, only TCR beta chains were sequenced, and detectable features were limited by the absence of alpha or paired-chain data. Across donors, most TCR sequences were observed very rarely, whereas some public TCRs were present in many individuals. In the study, roughly 160 TCR beta chains were listed as associated with cytomegalovirus. When HLA alleles, especially DR and DQ, strongly co-occurred, TCR associations were difficult to assign to individual alleles. In a later analysis, most CMV-associated TCR beta chains were found to appear HLA-restricted, with HLA associations seemingly driven largely by CMV exposure. A group of highly shared sequence variants was considered likely to be a technical artifact of the sequencing pipeline. In a later genetic analysis, fewer N-insertions in productive TCRs were reported among donors in an Asian-associated ancestry cluster than the roughly 700-donor mean. Broadly in line with IMGT annotations, most TCR beta V segments showed up in productive rearrangements about 87% or about 30% of the time in an earlier analysis of 450 to 600 of the donors. A later analysis associated 15,000 to 20,000 TCR beta sequences with specific HLA alleles at a false discovery rate of 0.05. Because counts were too low, seventeen rarely observed V segments, including chromosome 9 orphons, were left out of the earlier analysis of 587 of the donors. Cytomegalovirus status was reported to be diagnosed by the classifier with high specificity and sensitivity in both the original and validation cohorts. Immune exposure information for the cohort was limited to CMV serostatus. In a later analysis, several top co-occurrence clusters were reported to appear linked to parvovirus B19, influenza, CMV and Epstein-Barr virus. A few of the identified cytomegalovirus-associated TCR beta chains were confirmed in vitro to be specific for cytomegalovirus antigens. Because some donors lacked HLA typing at each locus, the association tests relied only on the typed subset. Correlated functional status among segregating V segments might reflect linkage disequilibrium, but an unknown experimental factor could not be ruled out. A later analysis found that TCR association rates varied across HLA loci, with DRB1 alleles showing the most associated TCRs and HLA-C alleles the fewest. Because the 87-base-pair reads could not distinguish some IMGT-functional V segments, including TRBV6-2 and TRBV6-3, those segments were excluded.

Preparation of the library involved the immunoSEQ multiplex PCR assay. For the multiplex PCR, a mixture combining 60 forward primers for TCR Vbeta segments and 13 reverse primers for TCR Jbeta segments was used. Amplification of the CDR3 region of rearranged TCR beta genes was performed with a multiplex PCR assay on genomic DNA. On the Illumina HiSeq System, the amplified TCR beta libraries were sequenced as 87-base-pair reads. From the authors' description of their analysis: A later analysis tallied 75 million to 95 million unique TCR beta chains across the 666 repertoires, and roughly 11 million of those chains were shared by two or more donors. To remove PCR and sequencing errors, raw reads were error-corrected and collapsed into unique sequences using a nearest-neighbor algorithm that merged closely related sequences. To assign V, D and J gene segments, CDR3 sequences were aligned to IMGT reference sequences. For a sequence to be retained, at least a six-nucleotide match to both a V gene segment and a J gene segment was required. Rearrangements were classified as productive when the CDR3 lacked stop codons and remained in frame with V and J, and all other rearrangements were classified as non-productive. CDR3 was defined according to IMGT convention as the region running from the second conserved V-encoded cysteine to the conserved J-encoded phenylalanine. The earlier analysis of 587 of the donors excluded sequences that lacked an unambiguous match to a single V gene segment. An earlier analysis of some 610 of the donors called V segments functional above 56.7% productive rearrangements and segregating when the between-donor standard deviation exceeded 5%. A statistical classification framework was built for diagnosing cytomegalovirus status from the catalog of TCR beta chain sequences. V and J gene assignment, in a later analysis, came from comparing TCR nucleotide sequences with IMGT/GENE-DB human TR gene sequences. The TCRdist pipeline was used in a later analysis to assign CDR3 sequences and most-parsimonious VDJ recombination scenarios. In a later analysis, each TCR beta chain was defined by its CDR3 amino acid sequence together with its V-gene family, and reads without a unique V-gene family were excluded. To address suspected cross-contamination and a sequencing artifact, a later analysis removed a few hundred highly shared, low-generation-probability nucleotide sequences. A later analysis calculated a clonal expansion index for each public chain from normalized within-repertoire ranks of inferred template counts. In a later analysis, generation probabilities were computed using a VDJ recombination model fitted to out-of-frame rearrangements, and the results were checked against IGoR. In a later analysis, hypergeometric tests were used to score TCR-TCR, TCR-HLA and TCR-CMV co-occurrence, with a repertoire-size bias correction applied to TCR pairs. False discovery rates were estimated in a later analysis by permuting HLA or CMV assignments 20 times. In a later analysis, co-occurring TCRs were grouped using DBSCAN, with TCRdist sequence similarity added in when clustering inside HLA-allele-positive subsets. For co-occurrence clustering, repertoires with fewer than 30,000 or more than 120,000 public chains were excluded, along with four or five repertoires with anomalous nucleotide sharing. TCRdb holds this immuneACCESS table with in-frame rearrangements only. Some clones are missing; in checked studies, unresolved V genes explain under half, and the rest has no known cause. Clonal size and the V and J genes are those of that table, whereas D and trimming came from the DNA. This sample's records show 150,000 to 200,000 clones. Jointly, the top ten make up approximately 6.9% of the sample.

Regarding this clone: This receptor's antigen is unknown.

The CDR3 contains 15 residues, cysteine and phenylalanine counted. Of the read, only the CDR3 DNA is kept; its 45 bases are in frame from base 1. Taken from the germline V gene (reference sequence), the CDR1 and CDR2 loops are WNHNN and SYGVQD. V is trimmed back by 6 bases and J by 1 base, and the junction contains 4 bases that no gene match accounts for. The cohort comprised several hundred healthy bone marrow donors. At the time of sampling, all cohort members were nominally healthy, though unrecorded immune exposures were likely present. The donor was CMV seronegative and belonged to the group of 350 to 400 seronegative cohort members. Each donor provided a peripheral blood sample, and peripheral blood mononuclear cells were used for TCR beta sequencing. Genomic DNA was extracted from the blood cell samples with the Qiagen DNeasy Blood Extraction Kit.

This clonotype was obtained from a young man in good health and CMV-seronegative. Sequenced sample: PBMCs. The V gene is TRBV10-1 and the J gene is TRBJ2-3; 10 middle bases align to TRBD2. The nucleotide sequence reads as follows: TGCGCCAGCAGCCACACTAGCGGGGGCACAGATACGCAGTATTTT. It encodes CASSHTSGGTDTQYF.